This TCR beta chain derives from a study of early T cells in non-severe SARS-CoV-2 infection. Study information: Sequencing of bulk RNA from unsorted whole blood was done, without chain pairing.

Each cDNA molecule carried a unique molecular identifier. TCRdb processed the 5' RACE reads anew with MiXCR; each CDR3 protein has one entry. The data contain tens of thousands of distinct CDR3 sequences, over 7% of them singletons. The CDR3 consists of 14 residues. Trimming removed 4 bases from V and 1 base from J, with 8 bases in between. Germline CDR1 SGHVS, CDR2 FNYEAQ. This clonotype was picked up many times. Sequences were obtained from whole blood. The chain couples TRBV7-6 to TRBJ1-5; D gene ambiguous. The receptor's source is an adult who was a healthcare worker with PCR-confirmed SARS-CoV-2 infection or an uninfected control (not recorded which). This CDR3 reads CASSSLDSNQPQHF. The CDR3 nucleotides are TGTGCCAGCAGCTCACTGGACAGCAATCAGCCCCAGCATTTT.